This TCR beta chain was found in a study of T cell responses to AZD1222 COVID-19 vaccine. Study outcomes and limitations: Clonal diversity was possibly underestimated, and the donors were mostly white British, with more females. Distributed over spike, vaccine-associated CD4 TCRs predominated at 160-218 and 743-854. Epitopes outside B.1.351 and B.1.1.7 mutated regions reportedly drew nearly half of spike TCRs.

Generated by immunoSEQ multiplex PCR, the TCRdb table keeps only in-frame clones and is missing some. The sample contains approximately 150,000 clones, 89% of which appear only once. This CDR3 has 15 amino acids. From germline, CDR1 is MDHEN and CDR2 SYDVKM. V was clipped by 5 bases and J by 3 bases; unmatched bases: 10. This clone appeared a few times. Its antigen is currently unknown. Material: peripheral blood, obtained 28 days after the second AZD1222 dose. The receptor was derived from an adult who received the AZD1222 COVID-19 vaccine. The chain employs TRBV28 and TRBJ2-7; TRBD1 matches 7 bases. The CDR3 here is CASSPPGTVVYEQYF. DNA for the CDR3: TGTGCCAGCAGTCCGCCCGGGACAGTAGTCTACGAGCAGTACTTC.